Given below is one TCR beta chain in context. The data derive from a study of shared clonotypes between healthy human individuals. Sequenced by immunoSEQ multiplex PCR; TCRdb stores in-frame clones only, minus some. The sample lists about 1 million clones, roughly 75% occurring once. Germline V gene data show CDR1 as MNHNS and CDR2 as SASEGT. V shed 6 bases and J 3 bases; nucleotides not matched to a gene: 7. The CDR3 has 15 amino acids. The J gene is TRBJ2-4, the V gene TRBV6-1; 8 bases match TRBD1. The clonotype was recovered from a man younger than 35 in good health. The sequenced sample was memory CD4+ T cells sorted from blood. Sample subset: CD45RA-negative fraction. The CDR3 nucleotides are TGTGCCAGCAGAGCAGGGGGCTTGGGCAAAAACATTCAGTACTTC. Encoded protein: CASRAGGLGKNIQYF.